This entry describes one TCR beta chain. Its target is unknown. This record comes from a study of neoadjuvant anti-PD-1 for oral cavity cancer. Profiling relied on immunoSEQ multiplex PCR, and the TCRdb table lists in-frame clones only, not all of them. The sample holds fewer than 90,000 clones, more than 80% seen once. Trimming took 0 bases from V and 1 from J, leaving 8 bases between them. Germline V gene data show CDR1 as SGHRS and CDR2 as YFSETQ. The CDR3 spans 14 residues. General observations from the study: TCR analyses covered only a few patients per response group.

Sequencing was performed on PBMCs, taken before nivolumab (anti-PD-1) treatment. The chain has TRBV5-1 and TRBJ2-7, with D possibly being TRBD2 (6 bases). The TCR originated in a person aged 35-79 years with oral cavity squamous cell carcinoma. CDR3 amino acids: CASSLDGSSYEQYF. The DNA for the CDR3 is TGCGCCAGCAGCTTGGACGGGAGTTCCTACGAGCAGTACTTC.